This entry lists 17 T cell receptor beta chains sequenced from one sample in a study of T-cell memory formation after mild COVID-19. TCRdb passed the 5' RACE reads through MiXCR, listing each CDR3 protein once. There are about 290,000 distinct CDR3 sequences in the sample; about 15% occur only once, and roughly 22% lies in the top ten. The sequenced material came from PBMCs or a T cell subset sorted from them (not recorded which). The receptors come from a man aged 18 to 29 who had mild COVID-19 (a few samples of this study predate the infection). Cell type and time point are not known.

This clonotype turned up a few times. This rearrangement joins TRBV20-1 to TRBJ1-6, with 7 bases matching TRBD1. CDR3 size: 17 residues. Germline CDR1 reads DFQATT; CDR2 reads SNEGSKA (reference sequence). V was pared by 5 bases and J by 2 bases, with 12 bases of the junction left unmatched. The CDR3, as DNA: TGCAGTGCTGGGTGGACAGGCACGGACGCCTATAATTCACCCCTCCACTTT. Protein product: CSAGWTGTDAYNSPLHF.

The sample holds a few counts of this clonotype. The rearrangement uses TRBV9 and TRBJ2-1; 9 nucleotides match TRBD2. V gave up 1 base and J gave up 6 bases; unmatched junction bases: 5. The CDR3 consists of 15 residues. CDR1 and CDR2 (germline): SGDLS, YYNGEE. In DNA form, the CDR3 reads TGTGCCAGCAGCGTATCGGGGACTAGCTTCAATGAGCAGTTCTTC. Protein product: CASSVSGTSFNEQFF.

In its sample, this clonotype was seen a few times. The chain employs TRBV6-2 or TRBV6-3 and TRBJ2-7, with D possibly being TRBD1 (5 bases). The CDR3 loop spans 12 amino acids. Trimming shortened V by 6 bases and J by 7 bases, and 13 bases separated the two germline ends. Germline V gene sequence: CDR1 MNHEY, CDR2 SVGEGT. CDR3 region: CASRSSRAEQYF. The CDR3 nucleotides read TGTGCCAGCAGATCAAGCAGGGCAGAGCAGTACTTC.

The chain combines TRBV25-1 with TRBJ1-2; tentatively, D is TRBD1 (5 bases). The germline gives CDR1 MGHDK, CDR2 SYGVNS. V was shortened by 2 bases and J by 8 bases, with 15 bases between the two germline ends. This CDR3 has 14 residues. This CDR3 reads CASSEVLGVGGYTF. As DNA, the CDR3 is TGTGCCAGCAGTGAAGTTTTGGGGGTCGGGGGCTACACCTTC.

This chain uses TRBV5-1 with TRBJ2-3; no firm D call. From germline, CDR1 is SGHRS and CDR2 YFSETQ. The CDR3 is made up of 13 amino acids. Trimming shortened V by 5 bases and J by 0 bases, and 7 bases separated the two germline ends. Here the CDR3 DNA reads TGCGCCAGCAGGCAGGACAGCACAGATACGCAGTATTTT. It translates to CASRQDSTDTQYF.

This sequence joins TRBV29-1 and TRBJ1-1, with a weak D call TRBD1 (6 bases). The CDR3 is 11 residues long. Deletions cut 7 bases from V and 6 bases from J, with 12 bases between. Germline V gene data show CDR1 as SQVTM and CDR2 as ANQGSEA. The CDR3 loop is CSDRRGSEAFF. The CDR3 DNA reads as TGCAGCGATCGTAGGGGGTCTGAAGCTTTCTTT.

The chain is built from TRBV10-3 and TRBJ1-2, with 8 nucleotides matching TRBD1. J lost 7 bases, V lost 0 bases, and 13 bases had no gene match. The CDR3 spans 17 residues. CDR1 ENHRY and CDR2 SYGVKD come from the germline V gene. For the CDR3, the DNA is TGTGCCATCAGTGAGTCGATCCCGGCAGGGGGCTTGAGTGGCTACACCTTC. Protein: CAISESIPAGGLSGYTF.

The rearrangement links TRBV11-1 to TRBJ2-7; D remains ambiguous. Germline assignment: CDR1 SGHAT and CDR2 FQDESV (reference sequence). V gave up 4 bases and J gave up 2 bases, with 9 bases separating them. The CDR3 runs to 13 residues. In nucleotides, the CDR3 is TGTGCCAGCAGCTCGGATTGGCCCTACGAGCAGTACTTC. Protein: CASSSDWPYEQYF.

The V call is TRBV7-9, the J call TRBJ2-3, with 14 nucleotides matching TRBD2. The CDR3 covers 18 residues. Losses at the gene ends were 6 bases for V and 2 bases for J; bases not matched to a gene: 10. Germline values: CDR1 SEHNR, CDR2 FQNEAQ (reference sequence). The CDR3 sequence is CASRSWGLAGDSTDTQYF. The CDR3 nucleotides read TGTGCCAGCAGGTCGTGGGGACTAGCGGGGGATTCCACAGATACGCAGTATTTT.

This clonotype was observed a single time. J is TRBJ1-1 and V is TRBV18; perhaps TRBD1 as D (5 bases). Germline CDR1 reads KGHSH; CDR2 reads LQKENI. V was clipped by 8 bases and J by 8 bases, with 15 bases between them. The CDR3 length is 12 residues. CDR3 amino acids: CASAGTDLEAFF. The CDR3 DNA reads TGTGCCAGCGCAGGGACCGACCTCGAAGCTTTCTTT.

DNA of the CDR3: TGTGCCAGCAGCCTTAGTGATAGCTCCTACGAGCAGTACTTC. The encoded protein is CASSLSDSSYEQYF. The chain couples TRBV6-1 to TRBJ2-7; D unresolved. With 6 bases removed from V and 0 bases from J, the gap between germline ends came to 12 bases. CDR3 length: 14 amino acids. Per the germline V gene, CDR1 is MNHNS and CDR2 is SASEGT.

This clonotype came up a few times. This chain joins TRBV3-1 and TRBJ2-4; no clear D gene. V dropped 5 bases and J dropped 1 base, with 18 bases sitting between them. The CDR3 contains 17 residues. In germline, CDR1 is LGHDT, CDR2 YNNKEL (reference sequence). CDR3 amino acids: CASSAPLVGGAKNIQYF. CDR3 DNA: TGTGCCAGCAGCGCTCCTTTGGTGGGCGGTGCCAAAAACATTCAGTACTTC.

This chain joins TRBV4-3 and TRBJ2-3, with TRBD1 matching over 9 bases. The germline V gene has CDR1 LGHNA and CDR2 YSLEER. CDR3 length: 15 amino acids. Losses at the gene ends were 1 base for V and 4 bases for J; bases not matched to a gene: 3. CDR3 coding DNA: TGCGCCAGCAGCCAAGGGGACAGGGTATCAGATACGCAGTATTTT. It yields the protein CASSQGDRVSDTQYF.

The V and J genes are TRBV4-1 and TRBJ1-2, with 7 bases aligning to TRBD1. The CDR3 has 16 amino acids. The V segment lost 1 base and the J segment 4 bases; nucleotides outside the gene matches: 9. Germline V gene lookup returns CDR1 MGHRA and CDR2 YSYEKL. CDR3 DNA: TGCGCCAGCAGCCAAGTCGCCCGGGGGACAGCCTATGGCTACACCTTC. Its translation is CASSQVARGTAYGYTF.

This chain connects TRBV7-9 to TRBJ1-5; 9 bases align to TRBD1. Germline CDR1 is SEHNR and CDR2 is FQNEAQ (reference sequence). V gave up 3 bases and J gave up 5 bases; unmatched junction bases: 5. There are 15 residues in the CDR3. Here the CDR3 reads CASSFGTGIYQPQHF. The DNA for the CDR3 is TGTGCCAGCAGCTTTGGGACAGGGATTTATCAGCCCCAGCATTTT.

This clonotype has more than one count but fewer than ten. The rearrangement joins TRBV5-5 to TRBJ2-5, with 10 bases that match TRBD1. With V trimmed by 0 bases and J by 9 bases, 2 bases remained unmatched. Germline V gives CDR1 SGHKS, CDR2 YYEKEE (reference sequence). The CDR3 extends over 13 amino acids. The CDR3 region has the DNA TGTGCCAGCAGCTTGGTGGACAGGGGGGCCCAGTACTTC. This gives the protein CASSLVDRGAQYF.

The chain employs TRBV20-1 and TRBJ1-5; no clear D. Germline loops: CDR1 DFQATT, CDR2 SNEGSKA (reference sequence). Trimming took 0 bases from V and 1 from J, leaving 16 bases between them. This CDR3 is 17 amino acids long. CDR3: CSARDPGYSKSNQPQHF. DNA of the CDR3: TGCAGTGCTAGAGATCCGGGGTATAGTAAAAGCAATCAGCCCCAGCATTTT.